The 31 T cell receptor beta chains given below trace back to one sample, sequenced in a study of blood T cells in healthy people across ages. Sample-barcoded 5' priming and a J-beta primer mix drove a second PCR of roughly 6 to 12 cycles. TCRdb re-analysed the 5' RACE reads in MiXCR, keeping a single row per CDR3 protein. The sample contains roughly 1.5 million distinct CDR3 sequences, approximately 43% of which appear only once. The sample comprised blood. The receptors shown here come from a woman aged 18-30 years in good health.

V gene TRBV7-2 combines with J gene TRBJ1-2; a weak D match, TRBD1 (5 bases). Per the germline V gene, CDR1 is SGHTA and CDR2 is FQGNSA. The CDR3 length is 15 residues. Trimming shortened V by 5 bases and J by 7 bases, and 20 bases separated the two germline ends. CDR3 sequence reads: CASSREGTGRVGYTF. The CDR3 DNA is TGTGCCAGCAGCCGAGAGGGGACGGGGAGAGTTGGCTACACCTTC.

V usage is TRBV6-5 and J usage is TRBJ2-3; the match to TRBD2 covers 11 bases. The V gene's germline CDR1 is MNHEY and CDR2 SVGAGI. V lost 5 bases, J lost 10 bases, and 8 bases stayed unmatched. The CDR3 sequence is 14 residues long. In DNA form, the CDR3 reads TGTGCCAGCAGTCCCGGGACTAGCGGTTTTGCGCAGTATTTT. Amino acid sequence: CASSPGTSGFAQYF.

The V gene is TRBV7-9, the J gene TRBJ2-5; TRBD2 matches 14 bases. The junction had 15 bases not matched to a gene; V was cut back by 4 bases and J by 11 bases. Germline lookup yields CDR1 SEHNR and CDR2 FQNEAQ (reference sequence). CDR3 size: 17 residues. The DNA of the CDR3 is TGTGCCAGCAGCTCCTGGACTAGCGGGGGGCAGTCCTACGGGCAGTACTTC. Translation: CASSSWTSGGQSYGQYF.

The CDR3 protein is CASTDRNTEAFF. In nucleotides, the CDR3 is TGTGCCAGCACCGACAGAAACACTGAAGCTTTCTTT. This chain connects TRBV25-1 to TRBJ1-1, with a weak D call TRBD1 (5 bases). The V gene's germline CDR1 is MGHDK and CDR2 SYGVNS. The CDR3 consists of 12 residues. V was shortened by 7 bases and J by 2 bases, with 8 bases between the two germline ends.

This clonotype was seen a few times. The rearrangement links TRBV9 to TRBJ1-1; no firm D call. Germline V gene data show CDR1 as SGDLS and CDR2 as YYNGEE. Trimming shortened V by 0 bases and J by 4 bases, and 7 bases separated the two germline ends. This CDR3 has 13 residues. CDR3 loop: CASSVEWGTEAFF. In DNA form, the CDR3 reads TGTGCCAGCAGCGTAGAATGGGGCACTGAAGCTTTCTTT.

This clonotype was seen a handful of times. The chain couples TRBV2 to TRBJ2-7, with a weak D call TRBD2 (5 bases). This CDR3 is 16 amino acids long. Germline V gives CDR1 SNHLY, CDR2 FYNNEI. Trimming shortened V by 4 bases and J by 0 bases, and 16 bases separated the two germline ends. The CDR3 sequence is CASSVEKADFSYEQYF. For the CDR3, the DNA is TGTGCCAGCAGTGTAGAAAAAGCGGACTTCTCCTACGAGCAGTACTTC.

This sequence joins TRBV18 and TRBJ2-2; either TRBD1 or TRBD2 may fit D (5 bases each). The CDR3 is made up of 15 amino acids. The V and J ends lost 3 bases and 5 bases respectively, with 13 bases between them. Germline CDR1 KGHSH, CDR2 LQKENI. CDR3 sequence (DNA): TGTGCCAGCTCACCCCCCCGTTGGGGGACCGGGGAGCTGTTTTTT. Amino acid sequence: CASSPPRWGTGELFF.

The sample holds a few counts of this clonotype. CDR3 nucleotide sequence: TGTGCCAGCAGTTACTCGAGCGGGAACTACCCTAACTATGGCTACACCTTC. This translates into CASSYSSGNYPNYGYTF. The V gene is TRBV6-6, the J gene TRBJ1-2; D uncertain. Trimming stripped 0 bases from V and 0 bases from J, with 14 bases between. CDR3 size: 17 residues. From germline, CDR1 is MNHNY and CDR2 SVGAGI (reference sequence).

This clonotype was seen only a few times. The chain employs TRBV7-2 and TRBJ1-4, with TRBD1 matching over 7 bases. The ends lost 4 bases at V and 8 bases at J; junction bases unmatched: 7. This CDR3 comprises 14 residues. Germline CDR1 reads SGHTA; CDR2 reads FQGNSA. The CDR3 reads CASSSSRGREKLFF. DNA for the CDR3: TGTGCCAGCAGCTCATCCAGGGGGAGGGAAAAACTGTTTTTT.

J is TRBJ2-7 and V is TRBV29-1; D possibly corresponds to TRBD2 (6 bases). This CDR3 spans 13 amino acids. V dropped 0 bases and J dropped 7 bases, with 13 bases sitting between them. The germline V gene has CDR1 SQVTM and CDR2 ANQGSEA. DNA of the CDR3: TGCAGCGTTGAAGATCCGGGCGGGAATGAGCAGTACTTC. Translation: CSVEDPGGNEQYF.

The rearrangement uses TRBV6-2 or TRBV6-3 and TRBJ2-5; 15 bases match TRBD2. V dropped 5 bases and J dropped 4; count of bases not matched to a gene: 5. The germline gives CDR1 MNHEY, CDR2 SVGEGT. The CDR3 is made up of 16 amino acids. Here the CDR3 DNA reads TGTGCCAGCAGTCTCGGACTAGCGGGAGGGACAGAGACCCAGTACTTC. Amino acid sequence: CASSLGLAGGTETQYF.

The chain uses TRBV28 and TRBJ2-7; D remains unclear. V was pared by 7 bases and J by 2 bases, with 9 bases between. The germline V gene encodes CDR1 MDHEN and CDR2 SYDVKM. CDR3 size: 12 residues. Here the CDR3 reads CASTAEPYEQYF. CDR3 DNA sequence: TGTGCCAGCACCGCCGAACCCTACGAGCAGTACTTC.

The chain employs TRBV6-5 and TRBJ1-2; the D gene is possibly TRBD1 (5 bases). Germline CDR1 and CDR2: MNHEY and SVGAGI. The CDR3 has 13 residues. Trimming pared 3 bases from V and 6 bases from J, leaving 11 bases between. The CDR3, as DNA: TGTGCCAGCAGTTATGGGCAGGGTAATGGCTACACCTTC. Amino acid sequence: CASSYGQGNGYTF.

The rearrangement uses TRBV9 and TRBJ2-7; D is unresolved. Germline CDR1 SGDLS, CDR2 YYNGEE. Trimming removed 4 bases from V and 2 bases from J, with 13 bases in between. This CDR3 comprises 14 residues. DNA of the CDR3: TGTGCCAGCAGCCTCACGCCGACACCCTACGAGCAGTACTTC. Encoded protein: CASSLTPTPYEQYF.

The chain carries TRBV18 and TRBJ2-6, with TRBD1 identical over 8 bases. The ends lost 4 bases at V and 0 bases at J; junction bases unmatched: 8. The CDR3 is 18 amino acids. Germline CDR1 is KGHSH and CDR2 is LQKENI. The CDR3 is CASSLTGTGPSGANVLTF. In DNA, the CDR3 is TGTGCCAGCTCACTGACCGGGACAGGTCCCTCTGGGGCCAACGTCCTGACTTTC.

This clonotype was counted only a few times. V and J are TRBV7-6 and TRBJ2-1, with a tentative D call TRBD1 (6 bases). The CDR3 length is 15 residues. CDR1 is SGHVS, CDR2 FNYEAQ, per germline. V lost 2 bases and J lost 2, with 10 bases in between. The CDR3 DNA is TGTGCCAGCAGCTTAAAGCAGGGGACCTACAATGAGCAGTTCTTC. Amino acids: CASSLKQGTYNEQFF.

In its sample, this clonotype was seen many times. This chain uses TRBV7-9 with TRBJ1-1; possible D gene TRBD1, 5 bases. The CDR3 is 14 residues long. V lost 6 bases to trimming and J lost 2 bases, with 13 bases between them. CDR1 is SEHNR, CDR2 FQNEAQ, per germline (reference sequence). CDR3 sequence reads: CASSLRGQNTEAFF. The CDR3 DNA reads TGTGCCAGCAGTCTTAGAGGACAAAACACTGAAGCTTTCTTT.

A note on this clonotype: A junction boundary mismatches the germline segment, possibly from a read error. J is TRBJ2-7 and V is TRBV12-3 or TRBV12-4, with 7 bases aligning to TRBD2. This CDR3 spans 15 amino acids. CDR3 nucleotides: TGTACCAGCAGTTCCCGCGGGGGACCCTCCTACGAGCAGTACTTC. Residues: CTSSSRGGPSYEQYF.

This clonotype was seen only a few times. The rearrangement uses TRBV20-1 and TRBJ1-2; TRBD1 is a possible D gene (6 bases). Trimming pared 4 bases from V and 7 bases from J, leaving 22 bases between. CDR3 length: 15 residues. Per the germline V gene, CDR1 is DFQATT and CDR2 is SNEGSKA (reference sequence). The DNA of the CDR3 is TGCAGTGCTACCCTCCGCAGGGGTGCCAGGGGTGGCTACACCTTC. Its protein is CSATLRRGARGGYTF.

This clonotype was seen only a few times. This chain joins TRBV29-1 and TRBJ2-4; 12 nucleotides align to TRBD2. The J call is doubtful: the DNA matches TRBJ2-5 better. The CDR3 has 16 residues. Germline loops: CDR1 SQVTM, CDR2 ANQGSEA. CDR3 DNA: TGCAGCGTTGAAGAAGGTACTAGCGGGGGGCAAGAGACCCAGTACTTC. It codes for CSVEEGTSGGQETQYF.

J is TRBJ2-5 and V is TRBV20-1; 12 positions agree with TRBD2. The CDR3 has 16 amino acids. The germline V gene encodes CDR1 DFQATT and CDR2 SNEGSKA (reference sequence). The V segment lost 6 bases and the J segment 1 base; nucleotides outside the gene matches: 9. CDR3: CSARLAGARLQETQYF. As DNA, the CDR3 is TGCAGTGCCCGACTAGCGGGGGCCCGGCTCCAAGAGACCCAGTACTTC.

The rearrangement joins TRBV19 to TRBJ2-1; TRBD2 aligns across 9 bases. CDR1 LNHDA and CDR2 SQIVND come from the germline V gene (reference sequence). This CDR3 is 16 amino acids long. V trimming: 6 bases; J trimming: 5 bases; junction bases outside the gene matches: 11. CDR3 region: CASRMAGGGADNEQFF. In DNA form, the CDR3 reads TGTGCCAGTAGGATGGCTGGCGGGGGGGCAGACAATGAGCAGTTCTTC. The whole variable domain, remainder taken from reference TRBV19 and TRBJ2-1, is DGGITQSPKYLFRKEGQNVTLSCEQNLNHDAMYWYRQDPGQGLRLIYYSQIVNDFQKGDIAEGYSVSREKKESFPLTVTSAQKNPTAFYLCASRMAGGGADNEQFFGPGTRLTVL.

J is TRBJ1-5 and V is TRBV12-3 or TRBV12-4; no firm D call. The CDR3 is 13 residues long. V lost 5 bases and J lost 6, with 11 bases in between. The DNA of the CDR3 is TGTGCCAGCAGTAGTCGACGCGTTCAGCCCCAGCATTTT. Protein sequence: CASSSRRVQPQHF.

This chain connects TRBV20-1 to TRBJ2-3; 7 bases fit TRBD1. This CDR3 contains 14 residues. The germline V gene encodes CDR1 DFQATT and CDR2 SNEGSKA (reference sequence). Trimming at V came to 6 bases and at J to 2 bases, leaving 8 bases not matched to a gene. CDR3 sequence: CSALDREITDTQYF. Written as DNA, the CDR3 is TGCAGTGCCCTCGACAGGGAAATCACAGATACGCAGTATTTT.

The DNA of the CDR3 is TGCAGCGTTTTCAGGTCCCGGGGGAACATTCAGTACTTC. Its protein is CSVFRSRGNIQYF. This sequence joins TRBV29-1 and TRBJ2-4, with a weak D call TRBD2 (6 bases). Trimming removed 5 bases from V and 7 bases from J, with 15 bases in between. There are 13 residues in the CDR3. Germline CDR1 is SQVTM and CDR2 is ANQGSEA.

This chain connects TRBV9 to TRBJ1-2, with D hard to call. Germline V gene data show CDR1 as SGDLS and CDR2 as YYNGEE. The CDR3 extends over 15 amino acids. V was clipped by 0 bases and J by 0 bases, with 9 bases between them. CDR3 region: CASSVGAESNYGYTF. The CDR3 DNA is TGTGCCAGCAGCGTAGGCGCTGAGTCTAACTATGGCTACACCTTC.

This rearrangement joins TRBV3-1 to TRBJ1-5; tentative D call: TRBD1 (6 bases). V was shortened by 2 bases and J by 4 bases, with 12 bases between the two germline ends. The germline V gene encodes CDR1 LGHDT and CDR2 YNNKEL (reference sequence). This CDR3 contains 15 residues. The CDR3 nucleotides are TGTGCCAGCAGCCAACGAGACAGGCCAAATCAGCCCCAGCATTTT. Its protein is CASSQRDRPNQPQHF.

The J gene is TRBJ2-7, the V gene TRBV30, with 7 positions matching TRBD2. The junction had 2 bases not matched to a gene; V was cut back by 2 bases and J by 7 bases. Germline V lookup: CDR1 GTSNPN, CDR2 SVGIG (reference sequence). There are 11 residues in the CDR3. CDR3 loop: CAWSSGGEQYF. The CDR3 DNA follows: TGTGCCTGGAGTTCGGGGGGTGAGCAGTACTTC.

The sample holds a few counts of this clonotype. The CDR3 sequence is CSARGRPNNYGYTF. CDR3 coding DNA: TGCAGTGCTAGGGGACGGCCAAATAACTATGGCTACACCTTC. The chain recombines TRBV20-1 with TRBJ1-2, with a tentative D call TRBD1 (5 bases). The CDR3 consists of 14 residues. The germline V and J ends were trimmed by 3 bases and 1 base, with 12 bases remaining between them. CDR1 and CDR2 (germline): DFQATT, SNEGSKA (reference sequence).

The genes are TRBV29-1 and TRBJ2-7, with 8 bases identical to TRBD1. The germline gives CDR1 SQVTM, CDR2 ANQGSEA. The CDR3 is made up of 12 amino acids. Losses at the gene ends were 4 bases for V and 6 bases for J; bases not matched to a gene: 5. The CDR3: CSVAGQVSEQYF. Written as DNA, the CDR3 is TGCAGCGTTGCGGGACAGGTTAGCGAGCAGTACTTC.

This chain uses TRBV25-1 with TRBJ2-3, with no clear D. Trimming removed 3 bases at V and 4 bases at J, with 14 bases between. There are 15 residues in the CDR3. The germline V gene has CDR1 MGHDK and CDR2 SYGVNS. The CDR3 nucleotides read TGTGCCAGCAGTGATCCTTCCGTTCTGGCAGATACGCAGTATTTT. Protein product: CASSDPSVLADTQYF.